This passage covers 23 T cell receptor beta chains from one sample sequenced in a study of T cell repertoires in cytomegalovirus infection. Which antigens these TCRs recognize remains unknown. TCRdb reprocessed the reads via MiXCR and lists one record per CDR3 protein. The table lists about 46,000 distinct CDR3 sequences, roughly 18% of them singletons. The material sequenced was CD8+ T cells from cultured PBMCs, taken from culture after CMV antigen stimulation. The source of these receptors is a human donor in good health (CMV status not recorded). Some clones in this sample may be carry-over from other donors' samples.

The CDR3 reads CASSFFPPRADQPQHF. The CDR3 region has the DNA TGTGCCAGCAGCTTCTTCCCCCCCCGGGCAGATCAGCCCCAGCATTTT. V usage is TRBV28 and J usage is TRBJ1-5; D unresolved. V was cut by 6 bases and J by 5 bases, with 20 bases left in between. Germline CDR1 MDHEN, CDR2 SYDVKM. This CDR3 spans 16 amino acids.

This clonotype appeared many times. CDR3: CASSLSVEAFF. The CDR3 DNA sequence: TGTGCCAGCAGCTTATCGGTTGAAGCTTTCTTT. The chain employs TRBV11-3 and TRBJ1-1; D ambiguous. V was shortened by 2 bases and J by 7 bases, with 5 bases between the two germline ends. Germline loops: CDR1 SGHNT, CDR2 YENEEA. The CDR3 has 11 amino acids.

The J gene is TRBJ1-1, the V gene TRBV11-3; D not resolved. Per germline, CDR1 SGHNT and CDR2 YENEEA. There are 15 residues in the CDR3. The V end lost 5 bases, the J end lost 0 bases, and 13 bases lay between the germline ends. The DNA for the CDR3 is TGTGCCAGCAGCCCTGATGGCTTGATGAACACTGAAGCTTTCTTT. As protein: CASSPDGLMNTEAFF.

This clonotype has only a few counts. The chain couples TRBV7-9 to TRBJ2-2; D not resolved. CDR3 size: 16 residues. The V and J ends lost 5 bases and 4 bases respectively, with 17 bases between them. CDR1 is SEHNR and CDR2 is FQNEAQ in the germline V gene (reference sequence). The CDR3 is CASSPSLSGITGELFF. CDR3 sequence (DNA): TGTGCCAGCAGCCCAAGCCTTTCCGGAATCACCGGGGAGCTGTTTTTT.

This clonotype was detected many times. This rearrangement joins TRBV10-3 to TRBJ2-7, with 9 bases fitting TRBD2. Unmatched junction bases numbered 4, after V lost 2 bases and J lost 2 bases. Per germline, CDR1 ENHRY and CDR2 SYGVKD. The CDR3 covers 15 residues. The CDR3 reads CAISEVVAGAYEQYF. The CDR3 DNA reads TGTGCCATCAGTGAGGTAGTAGCGGGAGCCTACGAGCAGTACTTC.

This clonotype occurred a few times. This chain joins TRBV4-3 and TRBJ2-2, with 8 bases matching TRBD2. The CDR3 loop spans 14 amino acids. V trimming: 8 bases; J trimming: 8 bases; junction bases outside the gene matches: 10. Germline V CDR1 and CDR2: LGHNA, YSLEER. For the CDR3, the DNA is TGCGCCAGCTCGCCCAGCGGGAGTGGTGGGGAGCTGTTTTTT. It is translated as CASSPSGSGGELFF.

This clonotype has a count of ten or more. The rearrangement joins TRBV7-7 to TRBJ2-3; D uncertain. V lost 2 bases, J lost 4 bases, and 13 bases lay in between. The CDR3 is made up of 15 amino acids. The germline CDR1 and CDR2 sequences are SSHAT and FNYEAQ (reference sequence). The CDR3 nucleotides are TGTGCCAGCAGCTTATCGGCGTCGAAGGCAGATACGCAGTATTTT. It codes for CASSLSASKADTQYF.

This clonotype showed up just a few times. The V and J genes are TRBV3-1 and TRBJ2-2, with TRBD1 identical over 7 bases. Germline V gives CDR1 LGHDT, CDR2 YNNKEL (reference sequence). The trim removed 3 bases at V and 5 bases at J, leaving 9 bases unmatched. This CDR3 contains 16 residues. The CDR3 DNA is TGTGCCAGCAGCCATTTCGGACAGGAAAATACCGGGGAGCTGTTTTTT. Its translation: CASSHFGQENTGELFF.

This clonotype came up many times. This sequence joins TRBV11-3 and TRBJ2-3; TRBD2 matches at 8 bases. Germline-derived CDR1 and CDR2 are SGHNT and YENEEA. Trimming took 6 bases from V and 1 from J; bases not matched to a gene: 3. This CDR3 is 14 amino acids long. CDR3 DNA: TGTGCCAGCAGAGCGGGGGAGGGCACAGATACGCAGTATTTT. Protein sequence: CASRAGEGTDTQYF.

This clonotype was counted at least ten times. CDR3 region: CASSVGQPTLQETQYF. CDR3 nucleotides: TGTGCCAGCAGCGTAGGACAGCCGACCCTCCAAGAGACCCAGTACTTC. This chain joins TRBV9 and TRBJ2-5, with D maybe TRBD1 (5 bases). Germline lookup yields CDR1 SGDLS and CDR2 YYNGEE. Trimming took off 0 bases at V and 1 base at J, with 13 bases between the two ends. The CDR3 has 16 residues. The entire variable domain, with the rest obtained from reference TRBV9 and TRBJ2-5, is as follows: DSGVTQTPKHLITATGQRVTLRCSPRSGDLSVYWYQQSLDQGLQFLIQYYNGEERAKGNILERFSAQQFPDLHSELNLSSLELGDSALYFCASSVGQPTLQETQYFGPGTRLLVL.

This clonotype was found a few times. The gene calls are TRBV3-1 and TRBJ1-4, with TRBD1 matching over 7 bases. The V segment lost 0 bases and the J segment 8 bases; nucleotides outside the gene matches: 6. CDR1 and CDR2 from the germline V gene are LGHDT and YNNKEL (reference sequence). This CDR3 spans 15 amino acids. The CDR3, as DNA: TGTGCCAGCAGCCAAGACCGGACAGGTTGGGAAAAACTGTTTTTT. This encodes CASSQDRTGWEKLFF.

A note on this clonotype: This clone may be a read error of a much larger clone one base away. The chain links TRBV7-2 to TRBJ2-3, with D possibly being TRBD2 (7 bases). Germline CDR1 is SGHTA and CDR2 is FQGNSA. V was pared by 7 bases and J by 1 base, with 15 bases between. This CDR3 has 15 amino acids. CDR3 sequence reads: CASNSDSGGTDTQYF. CDR3 nucleotide sequence: TGTGCCAGCAACTCGGACAGCGGGGGCACAGATACGCAGTATTTT.

This clonotype was picked up many times. This rearrangement joins TRBV7-2 to TRBJ2-2; 8 nucleotides match TRBD2. CDR1 and CDR2 (germline): SGHTA, FQGNSA. Trimming removed 1 base from V and 4 bases from J; junction bases left unmatched: 5. There are 16 residues in the CDR3. The CDR3 DNA sequence: TGTGCCAGCAGCTTAGGGTCCGCGGGGGGCACCGGGGAGCTGTTTTTT. Its translation is CASSLGSAGGTGELFF.

Ten or more counts support this clonotype. The chain links TRBV7-8 to TRBJ1-5; D gene unclear. The V end lost 5 bases, the J end lost 2 bases, and 10 bases lay between the germline ends. Looked up from germline, CDR1 is SGHVS and CDR2 is FQNEAQ. The CDR3 sequence is 14 residues long. In nucleotides, the CDR3 is TGTGCCAGCAGCCCGTCTACCGGCAATCAGCCCCAGCATTTT. This sequence encodes CASSPSTGNQPQHF.

This clonotype was seen a few times. The chain combines TRBV20-1 with TRBJ2-7; the D is unclear. CDR1 is DFQATT, CDR2 SNEGSKA, per germline (reference sequence). The CDR3 is 15 residues long. V was shortened by 6 bases and J by 0 bases, with 18 bases between the two germline ends. DNA of the CDR3: TGCAGTGCCTACGACTGGCAGTACAGCTCCTACGAGCAGTACTTC. This codes for CSAYDWQYSSYEQYF.

This clonotype was recorded a few times. The V call is TRBV6-6, the J call TRBJ1-5; a possible D gene is TRBD1 (6 bases). Germline values: CDR1 MNHNY, CDR2 SVGAGI (reference sequence). CDR3 length: 13 amino acids. Deletions cut 4 bases from V and 7 bases from J, with 11 bases between. CDR3 in DNA: TGTGCCAGCAGTTCTGGGGACATCCAGCCCCAGCATTTT. Translated: CASSSGDIQPQHF.

This clonotype has just a few counts. The chain has TRBV4-3 and TRBJ1-3; D might be TRBD1 (6 bases). CDR1 LGHNA and CDR2 YSLEER come from the germline V gene. The length of the CDR3 is 16 residues. V lost 1 base to trimming and J lost 2 bases, with 12 bases between them. The CDR3 DNA reads as TGCGCCAGCAGCCAAGGCGGACAGTCAACTGGAAACACCATATATTTT. This translates into CASSQGGQSTGNTIYF.

Ten or more counts support this clonotype. The V call is TRBV4-3, the J call TRBJ2-1; the match to TRBD2 covers 11 bases. This CDR3 spans 16 amino acids. CDR1 LGHNA and CDR2 YSLEER come from the germline V gene. Trimming removed 0 bases from V and 6 bases from J; junction bases left unmatched: 4. CDR3 bases: TGCGCCAGCAGCCAAGAGGTAGCGGGGGGGTTCAATGAGCAGTTCTTC. Amino acids: CASSQEVAGGFNEQFF.

This clonotype was counted many times. The chain is built from TRBV4-2 and TRBJ1-2; possibly TRBD1 for D (6 bases). With 1 base removed from V and 6 bases from J, the gap between germline ends came to 27 bases. In germline, CDR1 is LGHNA, CDR2 YNFKEQ. The CDR3 runs 19 residues. CDR3 sequence: CASSQGGQGAGHRLHGYTF. The CDR3 DNA reads TGTGCCAGCAGCCAAGGGGGCCAGGGAGCGGGACACAGATTACATGGCTACACCTTC.

In this sample, this clonotype turned up a few times. This chain joins TRBV4-3 and TRBJ2-2, with D tentatively TRBD1 or TRBD2 (5 bases each). This CDR3 contains 13 residues. Trimming cost V 3 bases and J 6 bases, with 8 bases left between them. Germline-derived CDR1 and CDR2 are LGHNA and YSLEER. CDR3 sequence (DNA): TGCGCCAGCAGCCACCGAGGGGCCGGGGAGCTGTTTTTT. This gives the protein CASSHRGAGELFF.

This clonotype has more than one count but fewer than ten. The chain carries TRBV28 and TRBJ1-2; D may be TRBD1 (5 bases). V was pared by 3 bases and J by 4 bases, with 15 bases between. This CDR3 spans 15 amino acids. Germline V gene data show CDR1 as MDHEN and CDR2 as SYDVKM. CDR3 bases: TGTGCCAGCAGTTTGGGGGGGGGGATTCGCTATGGCTACACCTTC. Translated: CASSLGGGIRYGYTF.

This clonotype was recorded a few times. The chain carries TRBV27 and TRBJ1-1; weak D call: TRBD1 (5 bases). CDR1 MNHEY and CDR2 SMNVEV come from the germline V gene (reference sequence). The CDR3 runs to 14 residues. V gave up 0 bases and J gave up 4 bases, with 9 bases separating them. CDR3 sequence: CASSLSPQGTEAFF. For the CDR3, the DNA is TGTGCCAGCAGTTTATCGCCCCAGGGCACTGAAGCTTTCTTT.

This clonotype showed up just a few times. V usage is TRBV12-3 or TRBV12-4 and J usage is TRBJ2-1, with 8 bases matching TRBD2. The length of the CDR3 is 16 residues. V dropped 3 bases and J dropped 7; count of bases not matched to a gene: 11. CDR3 nucleotide sequence: TGTGCCAGCAGTTTCCCGGGGGTAGCGGGGTTAAATGAGCAGTTCTTC. Translated, it gives CASSFPGVAGLNEQFF.